This T cell receptor (beta chain) was documented in a study of blood T cell repertoires in COVID-19. The CDR3 extends over 12 amino acids. Germline CDR1 reads SEHNR; CDR2 reads FQNEAQ (reference sequence). V shed 6 bases and J shed 8 bases, with 13 bases lying between them. TCRdb keeps only in-frame clones here, not all; method: immunoSEQ multiplex PCR. The repertoire has 300,000 to 350,000 clones, 85% to 95% of them found once; the top ten carry 3.9%. The specimen was PBMCs or T cells enriched from blood (not recorded which). V and J are TRBV7-9 and TRBJ1-2; D not certain. This TCR was recovered from a woman in her 30s who had been exposed to COVID-19. The CDR3 sequence is CASSPPAEGYTF. The CDR3 nucleotides read TGTGCCAGCAGTCCTCCGGCGGAAGGCTACACCTTC.